The entry that follows covers one TCR beta chain sequence. Its cognate antigen is unknown. The data were taken from a study of shared clonotypes between healthy human individuals. Some clones are missing from TCRdb's copy, which holds only in-frame ones; the method was immunoSEQ multiplex PCR. The sample has approximately 940,000 clones; 70% to 85% are singletons. Germline V gene sequence: CDR1 MNHNS, CDR2 SASEGT. Unmatched junction bases numbered 8, after V lost 9 bases and J lost 4 bases. There are 13 residues in the CDR3. Study outcomes and limitations: The low donor count limited represented genetic and exposure-history diversity. Sequencing depth was predicted to influence how clonotypes are shared among donors. Sampling involved blood alone; tissue repertoires likely differ. Estimated richness values were generally larger in naive subsets than in memory subsets.

The sequenced sample consisted of memory CD4+ T cells sorted from blood. Subset: CD45RA-negative fraction. The sequence came from a man younger than 30 in good health. The chain employs TRBV6-1 and TRBJ2-5, with 7 bases aligning to TRBD2. DNA for the CDR3: TGTGCCAGTGGGGACTATGGGGGAGAGACCCAGTACTTC. Protein product: CASGDYGGETQYF.